Below are 4 T cell receptor beta chains sequenced from a single sample in a study of blood T cell repertoires in COVID-19. Sequencing was performed with immunoSEQ multiplex PCR; in TCRdb, only in-frame clones are kept and a portion is missing. The sample shows 220,000 or so clones, about 81% of them seen only once. The sequenced material came from peripheral blood. The receptors here all came from a woman of 80 years or more with COVID-19, enrolled during active disease.

The chain recombines TRBV28 with TRBJ2-2, with a weak D call TRBD2 (6 bases). The CDR3 covers 15 residues. The germline V and J ends were trimmed by 2 bases and 5 bases, with 12 bases remaining between them. Germline V lookup: CDR1 MDHEN, CDR2 SYDVKM. The CDR3 sequence is CASSLIRAGTGELFF. The CDR3 bases are TGTGCCAGCAGTTTAATCCGCGCGGGGACCGGGGAGCTGTTTTTT.

This chain uses TRBV6-2 or TRBV6-3 with TRBJ2-1; TRBD2 matches at 12 bases. Germline V gene sequence: CDR1 MNHEY, CDR2 SVGEGT. J gave up 8 bases and V 6 bases, and 8 bases lay outside the gene matches. The CDR3 contains 15 residues. CDR3 DNA sequence: TGTGCCAGCAGCCCCGGAGGACTAGCGGGACATGAGCAGTTCTTC. It specifies CASSPGGLAGHEQFF.

This clone occurred many times. The V and J genes are TRBV4-3 and TRBJ1-4; D might be TRBD1 (5 bases). V was shortened by 2 bases and J by 3 bases, with 16 bases between the two germline ends. Germline values: CDR1 LGHNA, CDR2 YSLEER. The CDR3 spans 17 residues. The CDR3 DNA follows: TGCGCCAGCAGCCAATCTTTGGCCGGGGGGGCTAATGAAAAACTGTTTTTT. It encodes CASSQSLAGGANEKLFF.

V gene TRBV5-1 combines with J gene TRBJ2-2; the match to TRBD1 covers 8 bases. The germline gives CDR1 SGHRS, CDR2 YFSETQ. The J segment lost 6 bases and the V segment lost 0 bases, leaving 10 bases of the junction unmatched. This CDR3 is built from 17 residues. This CDR3 is CASSLEGWTGIPGELFF. The DNA of the CDR3 is TGCGCCAGCAGCTTGGAGGGCTGGACAGGGATACCCGGGGAGCTGTTTTTT.